The rows below give T cell receptor beta chains drawn from one sample of a study of vaccination and CD4 T cells after COVID-19. MiXCR, run by TCRdb on the PCR reads, gives a single entry per CDR3 protein. The table records about 11,000 distinct CDR3 sequences, around 55% of them present only once. No antigens are known for them. The sample taken for sequencing was CD4+ T cells from blood, cultured in vitro. Receptors originate from a human donor who had recovered from COVID-19. CDR3s include the opening cysteine and the closing phenylalanine or tryptophan. The D gene is left open where the match is weak. Rows may omit the clone size; those that give it use once, few, many or a size class.

>NA|TRBJ2-1|NA|TRBV20-1
CSAPRGQEYNEQFF
TGCAGTGCGCCGCGAGGTCAGGAGTACAATGAGCAGTTCTTC
>NA|TRBJ2-2|NA|TRBV7-8
CASRKDGLRTGELFF
TGTGCCAGCAGGAAGGACGGTCTTCGTACCGGGGAGCTGTTTTTT
>NA|TRBJ1-6|NA|TRBV1
CTSSRPSAPVHLHF
TGCACCAGCAGCCGCCCTAGCGCCCCGGTCCATCTCCACTTT
>NA|TRBJ2-1|NA|TRBV15
CATSRVGSLSYNEQFF
TGTGCCACCAGCAGAGTAGGTAGCCTTTCCTACAATGAGCAGTTCTTC
>NA|TRBJ1-1|NA|TRBV5-1
CASSVYRDDTEAFF
TGCGCCAGCAGCGTTTACAGGGATGACACTGAAGCTTTCTTT
>NA|TRBJ2-1|NA|TRBV6-5
CASSYSFLRTSRNEQFF
TGTGCCAGCAGTTACTCGTTCTTGCGTACGAGTCGCAATGAGCAGTTCTTC
>TRBD1|TRBJ2-7|once|TRBV7-2
CASSLMAGTGAYEQYF
TGTGCCAGCAGCTTGATGGCCGGGACAGGGGCCTACGAGCAGTACTTC
>TRBD2|TRBJ2-3|large|TRBV7-3
CASSPLAGTDTQYF
TGTGCCAGCAGCCCTCTAGCGGGAACAGATACGCAGTATTTT
>TRBD2|TRBJ2-7|few|TRBV6-5
CASRSGLAGPYEQYF
TGTGCCAGCCGTTCAGGACTAGCGGGACCCTACGAGCAGTACTTC
>NA|TRBJ1-5|NA|TRBV6-5
CASSWQNRDQPQHF
TGTGCCAGCAGTTGGCAAAACCGGGATCAGCCCCAGCATTTT
>NA|TRBJ2-1|NA|TRBV24-1
CATSDSSANSYNEQFF
TGTGCCACCAGTGATTCTTCAGCAAACTCCTACAATGAGCAGTTCTTC
>NA|TRBJ1-5|NA|TRBV6-2/TRBV6-3
CASSYASGEGQPQHF
TGTGCCAGCAGTTACGCTTCAGGTGAGGGACAGCCCCAGCATTTT
>NA|TRBJ1-2|NA|TRBV20-1
CSARGGDGYTF
TGCAGTGCTAGGGGGGGGGACGGCTACACCTTC
>NA|TRBJ1-5|NA|TRBV6-1
CASRADRDSNQPQHF
TGTGCCAGCAGAGCCGACAGAGATAGCAATCAGCCCCAGCATTTT
>TRBD2|TRBJ2-5|once|TRBV20-1
CSASPPTSGSWQTQYF
TGCAGTGCTAGTCCACCCACTAGCGGGAGTTGGCAGACCCAGTACTTC
>NA|TRBJ2-3|NA|TRBV20-1
CSASPLHSTPHRDTQYF
TGCAGTGCTTCTCCCCTGCACAGTACTCCACACAGGGATACGCAGTATTTT
>NA|TRBJ1-1|NA|TRBV6-1
CASSEMGKAFF
TGTGCCAGCAGTGAAATGGGGAAAGCTTTCTTT
>TRBD1|TRBJ1-6|few|TRBV27
CASSLLTGGGPLHF
TGTGCCAGCAGTTTATTGACAGGGGGTGGGCCCCTCCACTTT
>TRBD1|TRBJ1-2|NA|TRBV30
CAWTRGTGDYGYTF
TGTGCCTGGACCCGGGGGACAGGAGACTATGGCTACACCTTC
>TRBD1|TRBJ2-7|NA|TRBV19
CASSSAAPGQITREQYF
TGTGCCAGTAGTAGCGCCGCTCCGGGACAGATAACTCGTGAGCAGTACTTC
>TRBD2|TRBJ2-2|few|TRBV20-1
CSATGTSGTGELFF
TGCAGTGCGACCGGGACTAGCGGCACCGGGGAGCTGTTTTTT
>TRBD1|TRBJ2-7|once|TRBV5-1
CASSLDRGDYEQYF
TGCGCCAGCAGCTTGGACAGGGGGGACTACGAGCAGTACTTC
>TRBD1|TRBJ2-5|few|TRBV24-1
CATSDRMGQATRETQYF
TGTGCCACCAGTGATCGTATGGGACAGGCTACGAGGGAGACCCAGTACTTC
>TRBD1|TRBJ1-4|NA|TRBV20-1
CSARDIGRGNEKLFF
TGCAGTGCTAGAGATATCGGCAGGGGGAATGAAAAACTGTTTTTT
>NA|TRBJ2-1|NA|TRBV9
CASSVGLARTNEQFF
TGTGCCAGCAGCGTAGGGCTAGCGCGAACCAATGAGCAGTTCTTC
>TRBD2|TRBJ2-3|NA|TRBV19
CASSMREGLSDTQYF
TGTGCCAGTAGTATGCGGGAGGGCCTGTCAGATACGCAGTATTTT
>TRBD1|TRBJ1-2|NA|TRBV20-1
CSARGTGVAYGYTF
TGCAGTGCTAGGGGGACAGGGGTCGCGTATGGCTACACCTTC
>NA|TRBJ2-3|NA|TRBV6-5
CASSYSPGRAADTQYF
TGTGCCAGCAGTTACTCTCCGGGCCGGGCGGCAGATACGCAGTATTTT
>NA|TRBJ1-5|NA|TRBV18
CASSLSENQPQHF
TGTGCCAGCTCACTGAGCGAGAATCAGCCCCAGCATTTT
>NA|TRBJ1-1|NA|TRBV2
CASSQNWDTEAFF
TGTGCCAGCAGTCAGAATTGGGACACTGAAGCTTTCTTT
>TRBD2|TRBJ2-1|NA|TRBV5-8
CASSLGLADYNEQFF
TGTGCCAGCAGCTTGGGCCTAGCGGACTACAATGAGCAGTTCTTC
>TRBD2|TRBJ2-2|NA|TRBV7-2
CASRSWGGSDTGELFF
TGTGCCAGCAGATCTTGGGGCGGGAGTGACACCGGGGAGCTGTTTTTT
>NA|TRBJ1-5|few|TRBV27
CASSLSWARQPQHF
TGTGCCAGCAGTTTATCATGGGCGAGGCAGCCCCAGCATTTT
>TRBD1|TRBJ2-7|NA|TRBV7-9
CASSLGGTGAYEQYF
TGTGCCAGCAGCTTAGGGGGGACAGGGGCCTACGAGCAGTACTTC
>NA|TRBJ2-3|NA|TRBV5-4
CASSGLLDSIDTQYF
TGTGCCAGCAGCGGCCTACTGGATTCCATAGATACGCAGTATTTT
>TRBD2|TRBJ2-2|few|TRBV6-2/TRBV6-3
CASSYQSGKLPGELFF
TGTGCCAGCAGTTATCAGAGCGGGAAGCTTCCCGGGGAGCTGTTTTTT
>NA|TRBJ1-1|NA|TRBV20-1
CSARPQFIRDPSFRKAFF
TGCAGTGCTAGACCGCAATTTATCCGGGACCCCTCTTTTCGAAAAGCTTTCTTT
>TRBD2|TRBJ2-2|NA|TRBV10-3
CAISQPSGSYTGELFF
TGTGCCATCAGTCAACCTAGCGGGAGTTACACCGGGGAGCTGTTTTTT
>NA|TRBJ2-4|NA|TRBV7-2
CASSSGPVGKNIQYF
TGTGCCAGCAGCTCGGGCCCAGTAGGCAAAAACATTCAGTACTTC
>NA|TRBJ2-5|NA|TRBV7-9
CASSSGGSQETQYF
TGTGCCAGCAGCTCGGGCGGGTCCCAAGAGACCCAGTACTTC
>NA|TRBJ1-2|NA|TRBV12-3/TRBV12-4
CASSPQTASHGYTF
TGTGCCAGCAGTCCCCAGACAGCTAGCCATGGCTACACCTTC
>NA|TRBJ1-1|few|TRBV6-1
CASSGGGTGAFF
TGTGCCAGCAGTGGAGGGGGGACTGGAGCTTTCTTT
>NA|TRBJ1-1|NA|TRBV27
CASSTTFGTEAFF
TGTGCCAGCAGTACAACCTTCGGAACTGAAGCTTTCTTT
>TRBD1|TRBJ1-6|few|TRBV7-8
CASSLAGQPFFPLHF
TGTGCCAGCAGCTTAGCGGGACAGCCGTTTTTCCCCCTCCACTTT
>TRBD1|TRBJ1-5|NA|TRBV6-1
CASSGQGVYQPQHF
TGTGCCAGCAGTGGACAGGGAGTGTATCAGCCCCAGCATTTT
>TRBD1|TRBJ1-1|NA|TRBV6-1
CASRNQGRDRGRYTEAFF
TGTGCCAGCAGGAACCAGGGCCGGGACAGGGGGCGGTATACTGAAGCTTTCTTT
>TRBD2|TRBJ2-1|NA|TRBV20-1
CSAQIRGGTSDYNEQFF
TGCAGTGCTCAGATAAGAGGTGGGACTAGCGACTACAATGAGCAGTTCTTC
>TRBD2|TRBJ2-1|NA|TRBV20-1
CSATGTSGRAGIYNEQFF
TGCAGTGCTACCGGGACTAGCGGGAGGGCCGGGATTTACAATGAGCAGTTCTTC
>TRBD1|TRBJ1-2|NA|TRBV7-9
CASSLATGANYGYTF
TGTGCCAGCAGCTTAGCCACAGGGGCCAACTATGGCTACACCTTC
>TRBD1|TRBJ2-4|NA|TRBV28
CAIRGPAKNIQYF
TGTGCCATCAGGGGGCCGGCCAAAAACATTCAGTACTTC
>NA|TRBJ1-2|few|TRBV20-1
CSAHERLGAFNYGYTF
TGCAGTGCTCACGAACGTCTCGGAGCGTTCAACTATGGCTACACCTTC
>TRBD1|TRBJ1-1|NA|TRBV20-1
CSASEYGQGGTEAFF
TGCAGTGCTAGCGAATACGGACAGGGAGGGACTGAAGCTTTCTTT
>NA|TRBJ1-2|few|TRBV18
CASSSSGPGGYGYTF
TGTGCCAGCTCATCCTCCGGGCCAGGAGGCTATGGCTACACCTTC
>NA|TRBJ2-1|NA|TRBV19
CASSTLLRRSYNEQFF
TGTGCCAGTAGTACCCTTTTGCGGCGCTCCTACAATGAGCAGTTCTTC
>NA|TRBJ2-2|NA|TRBV7-7
CASSLSYTGELFF
TGTGCTAGCAGCTTAAGCTACACCGGGGAGCTGTTTTTT
>NA|TRBJ1-1|NA|TRBV6-2/TRBV6-3
CASSYGRMAEAFF
TGTGCCAGCAGTTACGGGCGAATGGCTGAAGCTTTCTTT
>TRBD2|TRBJ2-1|NA|TRBV24-1
CATSDPGLAGSDEQFF
TGTGCCACCAGTGATCCGGGACTAGCGGGATCAGACGAGCAGTTCTTC
>NA|TRBJ1-5|NA|TRBV2
CASSDRQANNQPQHF
TGTGCCAGCAGTGATCGGCAGGCTAACAATCAGCCCCAGCATTTT
>TRBD1|TRBJ1-5|few|TRBV4-1
CASSQEVRQGGNQPQHF
TGCGCCAGCAGCCAAGAGGTTAGACAGGGGGGCAATCAGCCCCAGCATTTT